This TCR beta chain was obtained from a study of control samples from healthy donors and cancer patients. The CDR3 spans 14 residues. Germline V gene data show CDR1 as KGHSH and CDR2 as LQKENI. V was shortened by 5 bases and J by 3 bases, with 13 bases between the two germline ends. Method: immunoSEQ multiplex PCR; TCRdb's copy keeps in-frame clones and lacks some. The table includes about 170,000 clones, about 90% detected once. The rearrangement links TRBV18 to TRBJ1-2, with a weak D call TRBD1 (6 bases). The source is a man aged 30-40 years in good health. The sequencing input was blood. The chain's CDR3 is CASSNLAGDYGYTF. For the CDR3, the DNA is TGTGCCAGCTCAAACCTAGCAGGGGACTATGGCTACACCTTC.